The T cell receptor beta chain under discussion was sequenced for a study of T cell repertoires in cytomegalovirus infection. Study details: Matching HLA type and CMV infection were both indicated by public TCR beta signatures. The study, taken as a whole, reports: The ex vivo response was dominated by HLA-C-restricted CMV-specific TCR beta clonotypes. People with CMV and the relevant HLA were identified by cumulative public TCR beta family frequency.

The CDR3 has 14 amino acids. Germline-derived CDR1 and CDR2 are MNHNS and SASEGT. Losses at the gene ends were 4 bases for V and 8 bases for J; bases not matched to a gene: 4. This clonotype was seen repeatedly, ten times or more. Its antigen is undetermined. MiXCR was run by TCRdb on the reads, yielding one entry per CDR3 protein. The top ten hold roughly 29% of the sample, which has more than 150,000 distinct CDR3 sequences, 25% to 30% seen once. Sequencing was done on a sample of PBMCs. This clonotype was obtained from a human donor in good health (CMV status not recorded). Some clones in this sample may be carry-over from other donors' samples. The gene calls are TRBV6-1 and TRBJ2-1; TRBD2 matches at 11 bases. The CDR3 loop is CASSGLAGGYEQFF. Here the CDR3 DNA reads TGTGCCAGCAGTGGGCTAGCGGGGGGATATGAGCAGTTCTTC.